This T cell receptor (beta chain) is from a study of blood T cell repertoires in COVID-19. Study summary: Spain, Italy and the United States supplied samples that represented acute and convalescent COVID-19. PBMCs, B-cell-depleted T cells, or T cells provided the cDNA or gDNA that made up the material.

As handled by the study authors: Counts of nucleated cells, estimated from reference gene primer amplification, were obtained. Sequencing was performed with immunoSEQ multiplex PCR; in TCRdb, only in-frame clones are kept and a portion is missing. For V, J and clone size, that table is used; D and trimming come from the DNA. This table holds approximately 150,000 clones, roughly 88% found once. The clonotype originates from a woman aged 45 to 65 in a cohort sampled during active or convalescent COVID-19. The sequenced sample was peripheral blood.

The CDR3 DNA follows: TGTGCCCTCTCATCAGCAGGGGACCATGGCTACACCTTC. It codes for CALSSAGDHGYTF. V usage is TRBV10-3 and J usage is TRBJ1-2; possibly TRBD1 for D (6 bases). Between the trimmed V and J ends, which lost 11 bases and 6 bases, there was a span of 19 bases. The germline V gene encodes CDR1 ENHRY and CDR2 SYGVKD. CDR3 length: 13 residues.